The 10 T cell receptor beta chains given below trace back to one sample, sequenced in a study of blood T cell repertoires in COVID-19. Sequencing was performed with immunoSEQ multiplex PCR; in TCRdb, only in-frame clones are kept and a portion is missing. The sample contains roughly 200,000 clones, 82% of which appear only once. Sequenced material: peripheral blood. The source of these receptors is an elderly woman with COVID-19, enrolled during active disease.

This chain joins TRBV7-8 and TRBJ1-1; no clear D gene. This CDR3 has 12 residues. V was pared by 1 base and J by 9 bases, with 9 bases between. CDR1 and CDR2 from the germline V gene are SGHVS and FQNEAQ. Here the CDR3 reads CASSLDRSQAFF. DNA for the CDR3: TGTGCCAGCAGCTTAGATCGGTCCCAAGCTTTCTTT.

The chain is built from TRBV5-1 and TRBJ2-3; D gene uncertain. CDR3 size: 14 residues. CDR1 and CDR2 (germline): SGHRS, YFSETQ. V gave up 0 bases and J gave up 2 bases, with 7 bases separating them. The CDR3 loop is CASSLGGYTDTQYF. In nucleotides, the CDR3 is TGCGCCAGCAGCTTGGGAGGTTACACAGATACGCAGTATTTT.

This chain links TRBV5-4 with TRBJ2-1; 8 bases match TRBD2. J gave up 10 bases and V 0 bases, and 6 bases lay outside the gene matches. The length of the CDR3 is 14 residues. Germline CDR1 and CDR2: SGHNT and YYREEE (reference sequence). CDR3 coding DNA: TGTGCCAGCAGCTTGGCGGGGGGGCCGCGAGAGCAGTTCTTC. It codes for CASSLAGGPREQFF.

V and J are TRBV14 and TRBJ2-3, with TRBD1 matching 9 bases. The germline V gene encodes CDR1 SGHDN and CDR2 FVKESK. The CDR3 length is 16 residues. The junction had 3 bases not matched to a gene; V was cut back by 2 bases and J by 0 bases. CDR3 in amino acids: CASSQRTGASTDTQYF. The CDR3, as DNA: TGTGCCAGCAGCCAACGGACAGGGGCTAGCACAGATACGCAGTATTTT.

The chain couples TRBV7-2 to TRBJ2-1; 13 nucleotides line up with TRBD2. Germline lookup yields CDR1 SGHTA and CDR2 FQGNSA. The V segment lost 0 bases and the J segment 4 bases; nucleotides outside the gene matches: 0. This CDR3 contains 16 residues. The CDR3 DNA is TGTGCCAGCAGCTTAGCGACTAGCGGGGGGTACAATGAGCAGTTCTTC. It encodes CASSLATSGGYNEQFF.

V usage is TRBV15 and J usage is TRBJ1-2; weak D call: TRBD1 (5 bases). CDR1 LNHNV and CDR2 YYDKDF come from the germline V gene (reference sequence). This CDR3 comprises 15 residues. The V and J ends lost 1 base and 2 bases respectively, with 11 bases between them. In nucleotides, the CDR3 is TGTGCCACCAGCAGAGTCCGACAGAAGAACTATGGCTACACCTTC. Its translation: CATSRVRQKNYGYTF.

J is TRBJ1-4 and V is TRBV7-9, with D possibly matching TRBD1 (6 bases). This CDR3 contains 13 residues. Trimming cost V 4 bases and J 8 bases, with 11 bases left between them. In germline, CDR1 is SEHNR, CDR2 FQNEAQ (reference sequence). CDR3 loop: CASSSGTREKLFF. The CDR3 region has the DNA TGTGCCAGCAGCTCAGGGACACGGGAAAAACTGTTTTTT.

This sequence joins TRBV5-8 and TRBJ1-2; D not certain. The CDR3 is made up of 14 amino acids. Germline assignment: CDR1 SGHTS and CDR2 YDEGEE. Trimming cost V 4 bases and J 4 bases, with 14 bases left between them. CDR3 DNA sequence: TGTGCCAGCAGCATCGGAGGGATAGGCTATGGCTACACCTTC. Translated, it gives CASSIGGIGYGYTF.

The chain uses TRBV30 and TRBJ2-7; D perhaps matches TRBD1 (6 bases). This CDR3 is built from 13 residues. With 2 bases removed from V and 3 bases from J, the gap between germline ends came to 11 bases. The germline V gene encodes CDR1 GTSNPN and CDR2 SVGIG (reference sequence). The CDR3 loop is CAWSSGQGYEQYF. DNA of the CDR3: TGTGCCTGGAGTTCGGGACAAGGCTACGAGCAGTACTTC.

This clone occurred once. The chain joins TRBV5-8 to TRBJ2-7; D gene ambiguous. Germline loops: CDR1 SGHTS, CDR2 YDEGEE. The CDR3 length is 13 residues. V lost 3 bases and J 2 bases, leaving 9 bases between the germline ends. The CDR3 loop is CASSSEVTYEQYF. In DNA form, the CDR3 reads TGTGCCAGCAGCTCAGAGGTTACCTACGAGCAGTACTTC.